Below are 18 T cell receptor beta chains sequenced from a single sample in a study of control samples from healthy donors and cancer patients. Data came from immunoSEQ multiplex PCR; TCRdb stores just in-frame clones and leaves some out. The sample carries about 94,000 clones, roughly 86% recorded once. The sequencing sample was made of blood. The receptors stem from a woman in her fifties or sixties in good health.

The gene calls are TRBV19 and TRBJ2-7; D uncertain. The germline V gene has CDR1 LNHDA and CDR2 SQIVND (reference sequence). This CDR3 spans 16 amino acids. Trimming stripped 5 bases from V and 0 bases from J, with 17 bases between. The CDR3 region has the DNA TGTGCCAGTAGTGATTCCGCAGGTTCAAGCTCCTACGAGCAGTACTTC. Translation gives CASSDSAGSSSYEQYF.

The chain joins TRBV7-2 to TRBJ2-1; possibly TRBD2 for D (5 bases). The CDR3 runs 13 residues. Per the germline V gene, CDR1 is SGHTA and CDR2 is FQGNSA. The ends were cut back, 5 bases at V and 12 bases at J, with 17 bases in the middle. CDR3 in amino acids: CASSKRRTGGQFF. CDR3 coding DNA: TGTGCCAGCAGCAAGCGCCGGACCGGAGGGCAGTTCTTC.

V is TRBV19 and J is TRBJ1-2, with a possible D match to TRBD1 (5 bases). The CDR3 runs to 15 residues. Germline V gives CDR1 LNHDA, CDR2 SQIVND (reference sequence). V lost 0 bases and J 6 bases, leaving 14 bases between the germline ends. The CDR3 nucleotides read TGTGCCAGTAGTATAGATCTTCAGGGAGTGGATGGCTACACCTTC. Encoded protein: CASSIDLQGVDGYTF.

The chain is built from TRBV6-2 or TRBV6-3 and TRBJ1-1; D unclear. V was shortened by 0 bases and J by 4 bases, with 12 bases between the two germline ends. Per germline, CDR1 MNHEY and CDR2 SVGEGT. There are 15 residues in the CDR3. The CDR3 nucleotides are TGTGCCAGCAGTTACTCTGAGGTCTTAGTCACTGAAGCTTTCTTT. Protein: CASSYSEVLVTEAFF.

The gene calls are TRBV18 and TRBJ2-3, with D perhaps given as TRBD1 or TRBD2 (5 bases each). Germline V lookup: CDR1 KGHSH, CDR2 LQKENI. This CDR3 has 16 residues. The V end was cut by 3 bases, the J end by 0 bases, with 13 bases between. In nucleotides, the CDR3 is TGTGCCAGCTCACCCACGGGGACGCTGAGCACAGATACGCAGTATTTT. Translated, it gives CASSPTGTLSTDTQYF.

This chain links TRBV19 with TRBJ2-6; tentatively, D is TRBD2 (6 bases). Trimming shortened V by 7 bases and J by 1 base, and 11 bases separated the two germline ends. The germline V gene has CDR1 LNHDA and CDR2 SQIVND (reference sequence). The CDR3 consists of 15 residues. The CDR3 DNA is TGTGCCAGTATCCCCGGGGGTTCTGGGGCCAACGTCCTGACTTTC. Amino acid sequence: CASIPGGSGANVLTF.

This chain uses TRBV3-1 (or the pseudogene TRBV3-2) with TRBJ2-3; the D gene is possibly TRBD2 (7 bases). V was pared by 0 bases and J by 3 bases, with 22 bases between. The CDR3 contains 19 residues. Germline-derived CDR1 and CDR2 are LGHDT and YNNKEL (reference sequence). CDR3 in DNA: TGTGCCAGCAGCCAAGATCAGAGAGGGGGTAGCGGGTGGACAGATACGCAGTATTTT. This sequence encodes CASSQDQRGGSGWTDTQYF.

The chain joins TRBV24-1 to TRBJ2-7; D is undetermined. Per the germline V gene, CDR1 is KGHDR and CDR2 is SFDVKD. V lost 0 bases to trimming and J lost 6 bases, with 14 bases between them. This CDR3 has 15 amino acids. CDR3 sequence: CATSDLQGRPGEQYF. In DNA form, the CDR3 reads TGTGCCACCAGTGATTTGCAAGGCAGGCCGGGCGAGCAGTACTTC.

This clone was recorded a few times. The chain links TRBV11-3 to TRBJ2-1; D remains ambiguous. This CDR3 comprises 15 residues. The germline V gene has CDR1 SGHNT and CDR2 YENEEA. The V end lost 3 bases, the J end lost 2 bases, and 11 bases lay between the germline ends. CDR3: CASSLRVTPYNEQFF. CDR3 DNA: TGTGCCAGCAGCTTGAGAGTGACCCCCTACAATGAGCAGTTCTTC. The full variable domain, in which reference TRBV11-3 and TRBJ2-1 provide the parts outside the CDR3, is EAGVVQSPRYKIIEKKQPVAFWCNPISGHNTLYWYLQNLGQGPELLIRYENEEAVDDSQLPKDRFSAERLKGVDSTLKIQPAELGDSAVYLCASSLRVTPYNEQFFGPGTRLTVL.

The sample holds a few counts of this clone. The V call is TRBV7-9, the J call TRBJ1-1; 7 bases match TRBD1. V lost 1 base, J lost 9 bases, and 14 bases stayed unmatched. Germline values: CDR1 SEHNR, CDR2 FQNEAQ (reference sequence). CDR3 size: 16 residues. The CDR3 spells CASSLESTGVGNQAFF. The DNA of the CDR3 is TGTGCCAGCAGCTTAGAGAGTACAGGGGTGGGGAACCAAGCTTTCTTT.

The chain employs TRBV11-2 and TRBJ2-5; tentative D call: TRBD1 (6 bases). Trimming took off 1 base at V and 5 bases at J, with 14 bases between the two ends. Germline CDR1 is SGHAT and CDR2 is FQNNGV. CDR3 length: 15 residues. The CDR3 nucleotides are TGTGCCAGCAGCTTAGGGCAGGGGCTCAGCGAGACCCAGTACTTC. Amino acid sequence: CASSLGQGLSETQYF.

This chain joins TRBV28 and TRBJ2-1, with D possibly TRBD2 on 5 matching bases. Germline CDR1 and CDR2: MDHEN and SYDVKM. Trimming removed 7 bases at V and 4 bases at J, with 17 bases between. The CDR3 runs to 15 residues. The CDR3 DNA is TGTGCCAGCACCGCGGTGTCTAGCAGATACAATGAGCAGTTCTTC. This codes for CASTAVSSRYNEQFF. The complete variable domain, with remaining parts taken from reference TRBV28 and TRBJ2-1, reads DVKVTQSSRYLVKRTGEKVFLECVQDMDHENMFWYRQDPGLGLRLIYFSYDVKMKEKGDIPEGYSVSREKKERFSLILESASTNQTSMYLCASTAVSSRYNEQFFGPGTRLTVL.

This clone has only a few counts. The chain links TRBV21-1 to TRBJ2-7; no check of the table's D call, TRBD1, against the DNA was made. TRBV21-1 is classified as a pseudogene. The CDR3 runs 15 residues. CDR3 nucleotide sequence: TGTGCCAGCAGCAAATGTGAGACACCAACCTACGAGCAGTACTTC. Translating gives CASSKCETPTYEQYF.

The chain couples TRBV28 to TRBJ1-5, with D unresolved. Trimming removed 8 bases from V and 2 bases from J, with 4 bases in between. The CDR3 runs 11 residues. Germline loops: CDR1 MDHEN, CDR2 SYDVKM. CDR3 nucleotide sequence: TGTGCCAGCGGGGGCAATCAGCCCCAGCATTTT. This translates into CASGGNQPQHF.

The rearrangement uses TRBV5-6 and TRBJ1-5; D is uncertain. The CDR3 contains 15 residues. The germline CDR1 and CDR2 sequences are SGHDT and YYEEEE. Trimming removed 4 bases from V and 4 bases from J, with 15 bases in between. The CDR3 loop is CASSTLLAGNQPQHF. The CDR3 nucleotides are TGTGCCAGCAGCACCCTGCTGGCGGGAAATCAGCCCCAGCATTTT.

The chain recombines TRBV14 with TRBJ1-2; 9 bases are shared with TRBD1. Losses at the gene ends were 3 bases for V and 8 bases for J; bases not matched to a gene: 4. Looked up from germline, CDR1 is SGHDN and CDR2 is FVKESK. The CDR3 extends over 13 amino acids. Written as DNA, the CDR3 is TGTGCCAGCAGCCAGGGACAGGGTTGGGGCTACACCTTC. This encodes CASSQGQGWGYTF.

The rearrangement uses TRBV6-5 and TRBJ1-4, with D possibly matching TRBD1 (6 bases). Germline V lookup: CDR1 MNHEY, CDR2 SVGAGI. The CDR3 has 13 amino acids. Trimming removed 8 bases from V and 6 bases from J, with 13 bases in between. CDR3 sequence: CASQGQGYEKLFF. CDR3 nucleotide sequence: TGTGCCAGCCAGGGTCAGGGGTATGAAAAACTGTTTTTT.

The CDR3 reads CASSPQREGGEQFF. DNA of the CDR3: TGTGCCAGCAGTCCCCAGCGGGAGGGGGGTGAGCAGTTCTTC. The V gene is TRBV6-6, the J gene TRBJ2-1, with 10 bases lining up with TRBD2. V lost 5 bases and J lost 9; bases outside the gene matches: 7. Germline-derived CDR1 and CDR2 are MNHNY and SVGAGI (reference sequence). The CDR3 consists of 14 residues.